This TCR beta chain stems from a study of blood T cell repertoires in COVID-19 (dated by TCRdb to the early 2020s). General notes on the study: Samples covering the acute and convalescent phases of COVID-19 were provided by collaborators in the United States, Italy and Spain. Sample metadata almost always included a de-identified subject ID, COVID-19 status, age in years and sex. The prospective study material was composed of cDNA or gDNA derived from T cells, B-cell-depleted T cells, or PBMCs. HLA class I and class II types, where available, came from metadata supplied by the sample provider rather than from assay-based typing. The repertoires were released in a freely available public database meant as a resource for research on the immune response to SARS-CoV-2. Deeply sampled blood TCRbeta repertoires from subjects exposed to, actively infected with, or recovered from COVID-19 were included in the dataset. Samples came from the ongoing ImmuneRACE study (first 160 participants) plus 1,254 subjects from 6 global collaborators.

The CDR3 sequence holds 16 residues, the cysteine and phenylalanine included. The sequence is cut down to CDR3 DNA, 48 bases in frame from base 1. Taken from the germline V gene, the CDR1 and CDR2 loops are MNHEY and SVGEGT. V loses 2 bases of germline sequence and J loses 1 base, and the interval between the two ends is 12 bases. Whole blood was collected in K2EDTA tubes by collaborating institutions according to the institutions' own protocols. For TCRbeta analysis, collaborators shipped samples in one of three forms: frozen whole blood, isolated PBMCs, or DNA extracted from either of those sample types. A word on this clone: No cognate antigen has been identified for it. Base qualities were left out, and no much larger clone turns up one base away.

TCRbeta CDR3 regions were amplified from genomic DNA using the immunoSEQ Assay, a bias-controlled multiplex PCR. Concerning the study's data processing: Nucleated cell counts per sample were estimated from amplification of reference gene primers within the assay. Sequence reads were collapsed and filtered to measure the absolute abundance of every unique TCRbeta CDR3 rearrangement. Productive Simpson clonality was computed per sample as the square root of Simpson's diversity index over productive rearrangements. TCRdb carries this immuneACCESS record with in-frame sequences only. Its versions omit some clonotypes, under half of them owing to an unresolved V gene in the studies checked, with the rest unexplained. V and J calls and clone size are those listed in that table; D and trimming were worked out from the DNA. The sample data list some 170,000 clones, and over 70% of these were observed just once. The ten largest account for about a tenth of the sample.

General findings and caveats noted by the study authors: The quantity of clinical and demographic metadata differed by source and by participant and was supplied without curation.

The sequence links TRBV6-2 or TRBV6-3 to TRBJ2-4; TRBD2 is perhaps the D gene, given 7 matching bases. The TCR originated in a woman of 80 years or more with active or convalescent COVID-19. Sequencing input: peripheral blood. The DNA reads TGTGCCAGCAGTTACACCGGGGGGCATGCCAAAAACATTCAGTACTTC. Its translation reads: CASSYTGGHAKNIQYF.